The 18 T cell receptor beta chains given below trace back to one sample, sequenced in a study of blood T cell repertoires in COVID-19. Some clones are missing from TCRdb's copy, which holds only in-frame ones; the method was immunoSEQ multiplex PCR. The data show around 370,000 clones, about 89% seen once. Sequenced: peripheral blood. Every receptor here comes from a woman between 45 and 60 years old with COVID-19, enrolled during active disease.

CDR3 sequence reads: CASSQGWLRVGTEAFF. DNA of the CDR3: TGTGCCAGTAGCCAGGGTTGGCTTCGCGTAGGCACTGAAGCTTTCTTT. The chain carries TRBV19 and TRBJ1-1, with D perhaps matching TRBD1 (5 bases). There are 16 residues in the CDR3. Germline assignment: CDR1 LNHDA and CDR2 SQIVND (reference sequence). Between the trimmed V and J ends, which lost 6 bases and 4 bases, there was a span of 21 bases.

This clone turned up a few times. The V gene is TRBV7-9, the J gene TRBJ1-6; no clear D gene. This CDR3 has 15 residues. Germline CDR1 reads SEHNR; CDR2 reads FQNEAQ (reference sequence). V dropped 0 bases and J dropped 8 bases, with 11 bases sitting between them. CDR3 loop: CASSLAAGKYSPLHF. In DNA, the CDR3 is TGTGCCAGCAGCTTAGCGGCCGGGAAATATTCACCCCTCCACTTT. Supplemented by reference TRBV7-9 and TRBJ1-6, the full variable domain reads DTGVSQNPRHKITKRGQNVTFRCDPISEHNRLYWYRQTLGQGPEFLTYFQNEAQLEKSRLLSDRFSAERPKGSFSTLEIQRTEQGDSAMYLCASSLAAGKYSPLHFGNGTRLTVT.

CDR3 in DNA: TGTGCCAGCAGCTTAAGTGGGGAGGCCTACAATGAGCAGTTCTTC. It translates to CASSLSGEAYNEQFF. The chain has TRBV7-2 and TRBJ2-1, with D tentatively TRBD2 (6 bases). The V gene's germline CDR1 is SGHTA and CDR2 FQGNSA. V was pared by 2 bases and J by 2 bases, with 10 bases between. This CDR3 has 15 amino acids.

The chain combines TRBV7-2 with TRBJ1-1; maybe TRBD1 (5 bases). V was cut by 2 bases and J by 7 bases, with 8 bases left in between. In germline, CDR1 is SGHTA, CDR2 FQGNSA. The CDR3 loop spans 12 amino acids. The CDR3 bases are TGTGCCAGCAGCTTAAGGGGTGGTGAAGCTTTCTTT. It translates to CASSLRGGEAFF.

The chain uses TRBV5-1 and TRBJ2-5; 7 bases are a match to TRBD2. With V trimmed by 0 bases and J by 2 bases, 4 bases remained unmatched. This CDR3 has 15 residues. Germline loops: CDR1 SGHRS, CDR2 YFSETQ. The CDR3 DNA follows: TGCGCCAGCAGCTTGGTGACTAGCCGACAAGAGACCCAGTACTTC. Protein product: CASSLVTSRQETQYF.

The chain recombines TRBV3-1 (or the pseudogene TRBV3-2) with TRBJ1-5; a weak D match, TRBD1 (5 bases). Trimming removed 2 bases at V and 6 bases at J, with 14 bases between. The CDR3 is 15 amino acids. Germline V gene data show CDR1 as LGHDT and CDR2 as YNNKEL (reference sequence). CDR3 residues: CASSQRGGVPQPQHF. CDR3 in DNA: TGTGCCAGCAGCCAAAGGGGAGGGGTCCCTCAGCCCCAGCATTTT.

The rearrangement joins TRBV30 to TRBJ2-6; TRBD2 might be the D (5 bases). Trimming pared 7 bases from V and 0 bases from J, leaving 13 bases between. The germline V gene encodes CDR1 GTSNPN and CDR2 SVGIG (reference sequence). The CDR3 extends over 15 amino acids. CDR3 DNA: TGTGCCTCCCCTAAAGGGAGCTCTGGGGCCAACGTCCTGACTTTC. Encoded protein: CASPKGSSGANVLTF.

The chain couples TRBV5-1 to TRBJ1-1, with no clear D. The CDR3 length is 13 residues. Germline V gives CDR1 SGHRS, CDR2 YFSETQ. The V and J ends lost 4 bases and 2 bases respectively, with 9 bases between them. CDR3 sequence: CASSTTKNTEAFF. CDR3 DNA sequence: TGCGCCAGCAGCACAACGAAAAACACTGAAGCTTTCTTT.

This clone has a single count. V gene TRBV11-2 combines with J gene TRBJ2-1; the match to TRBD2 covers 11 bases. V shed 4 bases, J shed 5 bases, and the junction held 7 bases outside the gene matches. The CDR3 covers 16 residues. Per germline, CDR1 SGHAT and CDR2 FQNNGV. CDR3 nucleotides: TGTGCCAGCAGCTCCGCCCTAGCGGGAGGAGACAATGAGCAGTTCTTC. Its protein product is CASSSALAGGDNEQFF. The whole variable domain, filled in from reference TRBV11-2 and TRBJ2-1, reads EAGVAQSPRYKIIEKRQSVAFWCNPISGHATLYWYQQILGQGPKLLIQFQNNGVVDDSQLPKDRFSAERLKGVDSTLKIQPAKLEDSAVYLCASSSALAGGDNEQFFGPGTRLTVL.

This clone has at least ten counts. The chain is built from TRBV5-4 and TRBJ1-1; possible D gene TRBD1, 6 bases. CDR1 and CDR2 from the germline V gene are SGHNT and YYREEE (reference sequence). Trimming removed 1 base at V and 2 bases at J, with 15 bases between. The CDR3 has 16 amino acids. The CDR3, as DNA: TGTGCCAGCAGCTTGCTCACACAGGGCCTAAACACTGAAGCTTTCTTT. Translated, it gives CASSLLTQGLNTEAFF.

This sequence joins TRBV6-5 and TRBJ1-4, with D hard to call. V was cut by 0 bases and J by 5 bases, with 4 bases left in between. The length of the CDR3 is 13 residues. Germline V gene data show CDR1 as MNHEY and CDR2 as SVGAGI. The CDR3 nucleotides are TGTGCCAGCAGTTACTCCCAGAATGAAAAACTGTTTTTT. Its translation: CASSYSQNEKLFF.

This rearrangement joins TRBV30 to TRBJ2-3; 11 nucleotides match TRBD2. Per germline, CDR1 GTSNPN and CDR2 SVGIG (reference sequence). CDR3 length equals 12 residues. Germline trimming cut 4 bases from V and 14 bases from J; bases unmatched to any gene: 8. CDR3 bases: TGTGCCTGGAAGGATATAGCGGGAGGGCGGTATTTT. It codes for CAWKDIAGGRYF.

The gene calls are TRBV29-1 and TRBJ2-7; 9 bases line up with TRBD1. CDR1 is SQVTM and CDR2 is ANQGSEA in the germline V gene. This CDR3 region has 16 residues. V gave up 6 bases and J gave up 0 bases; unmatched junction bases: 12. CDR3 in DNA: TGCAGCGTCGCAGGCGCGGGACAGGGAAGCTCCTACGAGCAGTACTTC. Protein product: CSVAGAGQGSSYEQYF.

The genes are TRBV7-4 and TRBJ1-2; no clear D gene. The germline V gene encodes CDR1 SGHVT and CDR2 SQSDAQ. The ends were cut back, 2 bases at V and 4 bases at J, with 8 bases in the middle. The CDR3 has 13 residues. Written as DNA, the CDR3 is TGTGCCAGCAGCTTAAGGGAGAGCTATGGCTACACCTTC. Its protein product is CASSLRESYGYTF.

This sequence joins TRBV6-5 and TRBJ1-3; D unresolved. Looked up from germline, CDR1 is MNHEY and CDR2 is SVGAGI. This CDR3 comprises 11 residues. The V end was cut by 4 bases, the J end by 11 bases, with 9 bases between. The CDR3 loop is CASSFDTAIYF. CDR3 DNA: TGTGCCAGCAGTTTTGACACGGCCATATATTTT.

J is TRBJ1-1 and V is TRBV29-1; TRBD1 might be the D (5 bases). In germline, CDR1 is SQVTM, CDR2 ANQGSEA. There are 13 residues in the CDR3. V was clipped by 4 bases and J by 1 base, with 10 bases between them. CDR3 nucleotide sequence: TGCAGCGTTGGGTTACAGGAGAACACTGAAGCTTTCTTT. It specifies CSVGLQENTEAFF.

This clone was recorded only once. The chain uses TRBV2 and TRBJ1-1; 7 nucleotides agree with TRBD1. J lost 0 bases, V lost 5 bases, and 12 bases had no gene match. The CDR3 sequence is 17 residues long. The germline V gene has CDR1 SNHLY and CDR2 FYNNEI. The CDR3: CASSTGQATIMNTEAFF. The DNA of the CDR3 is TGTGCCAGCAGTACAGGACAGGCAACCATCATGAACACTGAAGCTTTCTTT.

The chain has TRBV28 and TRBJ2-1; 9 nucleotides match TRBD1. This CDR3 is built from 15 residues. V lost 6 bases, J lost 6 bases, and 9 bases stayed unmatched. Germline values: CDR1 MDHEN, CDR2 SYDVKM. CDR3 protein: CASSSLPGQGNEQFF. For the CDR3, the DNA is TGTGCCAGCAGCAGCCTGCCGGGACAGGGCAATGAGCAGTTCTTC.